This entry concerns a single T cell receptor (beta chain). Antigen specificity is unknown. This record belongs to a study of cytomegalovirus exposure and HLA in healthy donors. Study-level information: One earlier analysis, a look at about 179 million T cells, found roughly 120 million unique TCR beta sequences. Study results and limitations: Using the classifier, cytomegalovirus status was reportedly diagnosed with high specificity and sensitivity. Sequences of the TCR beta chain were said to predict the HLA-A and HLA-B alleles of most subjects accurately. Researchers counted about 150 TCR beta chains as cytomegalovirus-associated.

Researchers ran the PCR with 60 Vbeta and 13 Jbeta primers. Clones were sequenced by immunoSEQ multiplex PCR, and TCRdb holds only the in-frame ones, with some missing. The sample lists 75,000 to 90,000 clones, around 84% occurring once. CDR1 is ENHRY and CDR2 is SYGVKD in the germline V gene. This CDR3 spans 16 amino acids. V lost 3 bases, J lost 4 bases, and 6 bases stayed unmatched. This chain connects TRBV10-3 to TRBJ2-3; TRBD1 matches 11 bases. Source material: PBMCs. The source is a man aged 35-49 years in good health and CMV-seropositive. CDR3 DNA: TGTGCCATCAGTGATGAACGGACAGGGGGCGCAGATACGCAGTATTTT. This encodes CAISDERTGGADTQYF.